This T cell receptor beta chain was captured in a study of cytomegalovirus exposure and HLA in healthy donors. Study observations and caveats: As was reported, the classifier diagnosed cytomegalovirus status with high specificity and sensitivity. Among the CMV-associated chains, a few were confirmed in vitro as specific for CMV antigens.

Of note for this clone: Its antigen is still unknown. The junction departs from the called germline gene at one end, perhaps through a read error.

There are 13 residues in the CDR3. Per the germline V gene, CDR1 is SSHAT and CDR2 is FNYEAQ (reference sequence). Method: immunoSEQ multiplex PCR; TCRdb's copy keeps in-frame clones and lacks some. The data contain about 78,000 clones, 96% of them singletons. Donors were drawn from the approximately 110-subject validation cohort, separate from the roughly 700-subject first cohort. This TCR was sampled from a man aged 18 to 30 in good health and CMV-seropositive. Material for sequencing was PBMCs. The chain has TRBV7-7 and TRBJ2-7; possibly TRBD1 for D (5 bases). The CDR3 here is CASSLQGGYEQYF. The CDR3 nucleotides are TGTGCTAGCAGCCTCCAGGGTGGGTACGAGCAGTACTTC.